This is a list of T cell receptor beta chains from one sample in a study of identifying expanded T cells in peripheral blood. Assay: immunoSEQ multiplex PCR; the TCRdb copy retains only in-frame clones and omits some. This table has about 130,000 clones, 75% to 90% appearing once. The specimen was blood. The receptors shown here come from a person aged 18 to 69 in good health. Each CDR3 is given with its conserved first and last residue. The D gene is left open where the match is weak. Clone size, where shown, is once, few, many, or a class for clones that have expanded.

-,15,TRBV14,TRBJ2-7,-,TGTGCCAGCAGCCAATATGGGACCGCTACCTACGAGCAGTACTTC,CASSQYGTATYEQYF
-,15,TRBV21-1,TRBJ2-2,-,TGTGCCAGCAGCAATTTGGACAGGAACACCGGGGAGCTGTTTTTT,CASSNLDRNTGELFF
-,13,TRBV6-5,TRBJ2-7,-,TGTGCCAGCAGTCCAGGGGTGGGGCGGTCTCAGTACTTC,CASSPGVGRSQYF
once,16,TRBV19,TRBJ1-5,-,TGTGCCAGTACCCCCCTACCCAGGCCCAACAATCAGCCCCAGCATTTT,CASTPLPRPNNQPQHF
once,15,TRBV7-6,TRBJ2-5,TRBD1,TGTGCCAGCAGCCCGCGGACAGGCCGGCAAGAGACCCAGTACTTC,CASSPRTGRQETQYF
-,13,TRBV19,TRBJ2-7,-,TGTGCCAGTAAAGAATCGAGCTCCTACGAGCAGTACTTC,CASKESSSYEQYF
once,14,TRBV10-1,TRBJ1-5,TRBD1,TGCGCCAGCAGGGTCCAGGGGGTTGTTCAGCCCCAGCATTTT,CASRVQGVVQPQHF
few,12,TRBV7-3,TRBJ2-1,-,TGTGCCAGCAGCTTAGAAGTAAATGAGCAGTTCTTC,CASSLEVNEQFF
once,14,TRBV13,TRBJ2-1,TRBD2,TGTGCCAGCAGCTCGGGGACTAGCCGAGGTGAGCAGTTCTTC,CASSSGTSRGEQFF
-,13,TRBV30,TRBJ1-4,-,TGTGCCTGGAGTAGAGGGGAGAGTGAAAAACTGTTTTTT,CAWSRGESEKLFF
-,17,TRBV5-1,TRBJ2-7,-,TGCGCCAGCAGCTTGCGATTCGGGTCGGTAGTCCCCTACGAGCAGTACTTC,CASSLRFGSVVPYEQYF
-,15,TRBV6-5,TRBJ2-2,TRBD1,TGTGCCAGCAGTTGGGACAGGGTGAACACCGGGGAGCTGTTTTTT,CASSWDRVNTGELFF
-,15,TRBV9,TRBJ1-1,-,TGTGCCAGCAGCCCCGCAGACGTCCAAAGCACTGAAGCTTTCTTT,CASSPADVQSTEAFF
-,15,TRBV28,TRBJ2-5,-,TGTGCCAGCAATACCCCGTTACTCGGACAAGAGACCCAGTACTTC,CASNTPLLGQETQYF
-,15,TRBV7-3,TRBJ2-2,TRBD2,TGTGCCAGCAGCTTAGTGGGAGGGCACGTCGGGGAGCTGTTTTTT,CASSLVGGHVGELFF
-,13,TRBV19,TRBJ2-3,TRBD1,TGTGCCAGCCGGGACAGGGGCACAGATACGCAGTATTTT,CASRDRGTDTQYF
-,15,TRBV7-2,TRBJ1-5,-,TGTGCCAGCAGCTTAAGGAGACTCTCGGGTCAGCCCCAGCATTTT,CASSLRRLSGQPQHF
-,15,TRBV7-9,TRBJ2-7,TRBD2,TGTGCCAGCAGCTTACTAGCGGCAAGATCCTACGAGCAGTACTTC,CASSLLAARSYEQYF
-,15,TRBV9,TRBJ2-3,-,TGTGCCAGCAGCGCCGGGGTCTTTGGCACAGATACGCAGTATTTT,CASSAGVFGTDTQYF
-,14,TRBV5-1,TRBJ2-1,TRBD2,TGCGCCAGCAGCCTAGCGGGAACTTACAATGAGCAGTTCTTC,CASSLAGTYNEQFF
-,15,TRBV7-6,TRBJ2-5,-,TGTGCCAGCAGCTTGTCCGGGACCTTACTCGAGACCCAGTACTTC,CASSLSGTLLETQYF
-,13,TRBV5-1,TRBJ1-1,-,TGCGCCAGCAGCTTGGCGGGTAGTCCTGCAGCTTTCTTT,CASSLAGSPAAFF
-,13,TRBV28,TRBJ1-1,TRBD1,TGTGCCACCAACCGCCAGGGGGGGACTGAAGCTTTCTTT,CATNRQGGTEAFF
-,14,TRBV5-5,TRBJ2-1,TRBD2,TGTGCCAGCAGCTTGGGTCTAGCGGAGGATGAGCAGTTCTTC,CASSLGLAEDEQFF
-,15,TRBV30,TRBJ1-5,-,TGTGCCTGGAGATCCTCCGGGGGGTTCGGGCAGCCCCAGCATTTT,CAWRSSGGFGQPQHF
few,11,TRBV5-1,TRBJ2-1,-,TGCGCCAGCAGCGGGAACAATGAGCAGTTCTTC,CASSGNNEQFF
-,14,TRBV4-1,TRBJ2-1,-,TGCGCCAGCAGCAGGGGGAGGGACTACAATGAGCAGTTCTTC,CASSRGRDYNEQFF
-,13,TRBV10-3,TRBJ2-5,TRBD1,TGTGCCATCACCAAGGACAGGGGAGAGACCCAGTACTTC,CAITKDRGETQYF
-,13,TRBV10-3,TRBJ2-1,TRBD2,TGTGCCATCAGGACTAGCGGGGACAATGAGCAGTTCTTC,CAIRTSGDNEQFF
-,12,TRBV7-7,TRBJ2-2,-,TGTGCCAGCAGCCCCGGGGCCGGGGAGCTGTTTTTT,CASSPGAGELFF
-,16,TRBV7-9,TRBJ2-1,TRBD2,TGTGCCAGCAGCGTTAATAGCGGGAGGGCCAATGGGGAGCAGTTCTTC,CASSVNSGRANGEQFF
-,14,TRBV19,TRBJ2-1,TRBD1,TGTGCCAGTAGTAGACCGGGACAGGTTGACGAGCAGTTCTTC,CASSRPGQVDEQFF
-,14,TRBV2,TRBJ2-5,-,TGTGCCAGCAGTGAATTGAGGAGCCAAGAGACCCAGTACTTC,CASSELRSQETQYF
-,14,TRBV5-1,TRBJ1-1,-,TGCGCCAGCAGCCGGGAGACCGAGGGCGCTGAAGCTTTCTTT,CASSRETEGAEAFF
-,15,TRBV7-2,TRBJ1-5,TRBD1,TGCGCCAGCAGCCCCAGGACAGGGAGCGTTCAGTCCCAGCATTTT,CASSPRTGSVQSQHF
-,15,TRBV9,TRBJ1-6,-,TGTGCCAGCAGCATCACACAGGAAGGGGGATCACCCCTCCACTTT,CASSITQEGGSPLHF
-,14,TRBV5-1,TRBJ1-5,-,TGCGCCAGCAGCGAACAGGGATTGAATCAGCCCCAGCATTTT,CASSEQGLNQPQHF
-,18,TRBV5-1,TRBJ2-7,TRBD2,TGCGCCAGCAGCTTGGAATTACTAGCGGGAGATACCAGCTACGAGCAGTACTTC,CASSLELLAGDTSYEQYF
-,15,TRBV5-6,TRBJ2-4,TRBD1,TGTGCCAGCAGCTTCTCTCCGGGGACAGGGGACATTCAGTACTTC,CASSFSPGTGDIQYF
-,12,TRBV29-1,TRBJ2-7,-,TGCAGCGTTGGGACACCCACCTACGAGCAGTACTTC,CSVGTPTYEQYF
-,14,TRBV5-1,TRBJ2-7,-,TGCGCCAGCAGCTTCCAGTCCAGCTCCTACGAGCAGTACTTC,CASSFQSSSYEQYF